Reported below is one T cell receptor beta chain. This specimen belongs to a study of monozygotic twins with cystic fibrosis. Trimming took 6 bases from V and 8 from J; bases not matched to a gene: 5. The CDR3 runs to 13 residues. Per the germline V gene, CDR1 is MNHNY and CDR2 is SVGAGI (reference sequence). Profiling relied on immunoSEQ multiplex PCR, and the TCRdb table lists in-frame clones only, not all of them. The sample includes tens of thousands of clones, nearly 98% of them seen just once. The receptor was derived from a girl aged 2-9 years with cystic fibrosis. Sequencing input: blood. This sequence joins TRBV6-6 and TRBJ1-2; TRBD1 aligns across 11 bases. The CDR3 protein is CASSLRTGGGYTF. DNA for the CDR3: TGTGCCAGCAGCCTAAGGACAGGGGGCGGCTACACCTTC.